The 14 T cell receptor beta chains in this list originate from one sample, sequenced in a study of T cells after yellow fever vaccination. TCRdb reanalysed the 5' RACE reads using MiXCR and keeps one entry per CDR3 protein. The data hold around 110,000 distinct CDR3 sequences, with approximately 8.4% observed a single time. The sample consisted of CD8+ T cells sorted from PBMCs, taken 45 days after the yellow fever booster vaccination. Receptors were obtained from a man younger than 40 who received the YFV17D yellow fever vaccine.

This clonotype was detected ten times or more. The V call is TRBV12-3 or TRBV12-4, the J call TRBJ2-2; TRBD2 matches 15 bases. The CDR3 has 16 residues. The junction had 1 base not matched to a gene; V was cut back by 4 bases and J by 4 bases. The CDR3 sequence: CASSWTSGRATGELFF. CDR3 nucleotide sequence: TGTGCCAGCAGTTGGACTAGCGGGAGGGCCACCGGGGAGCTGTTTTTT.

Ten or more counts support this clonotype. The chain joins TRBV6-2 or TRBV6-3 to TRBJ2-7; the D is unclear. V was shortened by 0 bases and J by 2 bases, with 11 bases between the two germline ends. Germline V CDR1 and CDR2: MNHEY, SVGEGT. This CDR3 spans 15 amino acids. The CDR3 sequence: CASSYSTEPPYEQYF. Written as DNA, the CDR3 is TGTGCCAGCAGTTACTCTACCGAGCCGCCCTACGAGCAGTACTTC.

This clonotype was recorded many times. This chain connects TRBV12-3 or TRBV12-4 to TRBJ2-7; a weak D match, TRBD2 (5 bases). This CDR3 has 15 residues. The V and J ends lost 2 bases and 5 bases respectively, with 16 bases between them. CDR3 sequence: CASSLILAPNHEQYF. Written as DNA, the CDR3 is TGTGCCAGCAGTTTAATTCTAGCTCCTAATCACGAGCAGTACTTC.

This clonotype was recorded many times. The chain couples TRBV6-1 to TRBJ2-2; D unclear. Trimming cost V 7 bases and J 2 bases, with 17 bases left between them. Germline CDR1 is MNHNS and CDR2 is SASEGT. CDR3 size: 16 residues. The CDR3 coding sequence is TGTGCCAGCAACTACCCTCCCACAACCAACACCGGGGAGCTGTTTTTT. Its translation is CASNYPPTTNTGELFF.

This clonotype was seen ten or more times. The rearrangement links TRBV6-2 or TRBV6-3 to TRBJ1-5; a possible D gene is TRBD1 (6 bases). The germline V and J ends were trimmed by 7 bases and 0 bases, with 13 bases remaining between them. The CDR3 length is 15 residues. The germline V gene encodes CDR1 MNHEY and CDR2 SVGEGT. The CDR3 sequence: CASTDGQYSNQPQHF. The CDR3, as DNA: TGTGCCAGCACCGACGGACAGTATAGCAATCAGCCCCAGCATTTT.

Regarding this clonotype: Sequence at one end of the junction differs from germline and may be a read error. The CDR3 region has the DNA TGTGCCTGCAGCCATTTAGCGGGAAGCACAGATACGCAGTATTTT. This translates into CACSHLAGSTDTQYF. The chain uses TRBV3-1 and TRBJ2-3, with TRBD2 matching 8 bases. This CDR3 region has 15 residues. Germline loops: CDR1 LGHDT, CDR2 YNNKEL (reference sequence).

This clonotype was seen repeatedly, ten times or more. The J gene is TRBJ2-1, the V gene TRBV30, with 7 bases fitting TRBD2. The V segment lost 5 bases and the J segment 4 bases; nucleotides outside the gene matches: 2. This CDR3 is 12 amino acids long. Germline V CDR1 and CDR2: GTSNPN, SVGIG (reference sequence). CDR3 DNA: TGTGCCTGGGGAGCGGGGTACAATGAGCAGTTCTTC. Its translation: CAWGAGYNEQFF.

This clonotype was observed many times. This chain connects TRBV20-1 to TRBJ2-7; unclear D gene. CDR1 DFQATT and CDR2 SNEGSKA come from the germline V gene (reference sequence). This CDR3 has 11 residues. Trimming cost V 0 bases and J 4 bases, with 4 bases left between them. CDR3 loop: CSAREDYEQYF. For the CDR3, the DNA is TGCAGTGCTAGAGAAGATTACGAGCAGTACTTC.

The chain links TRBV5-3 to TRBJ2-1; the match to TRBD2 covers 9 bases. TRBV5-3 is treated as an ORF (open reading frame) with a function not yet certain. The CDR3 consists of 14 residues. The V segment lost 4 bases and the J segment 8 bases; nucleotides outside the gene matches: 7. CDR3 in DNA: TGTGCCAGAAGCGCGGGACTAGCCGCCGATGAGCAGTTCTTC. It codes for CARSAGLAADEQFF.

This clonotype was seen only a few times. The V call is TRBV15, the J call TRBJ2-7; TRBD2 matches 13 bases. Trimming took 9 bases from V and 1 from J; bases not matched to a gene: 6. The CDR3 is 15 amino acids. Per the germline V gene, CDR1 is LNHNV and CDR2 is YYDKDF (reference sequence). The CDR3 DNA reads TGTGCCACTAAGGGACTAGCGGGACAATCCTACGAGCAGTACTTC. As protein: CATKGLAGQSYEQYF.

To note about this clonotype: This may come from a read error, since a much larger clone is one base off. The chain uses TRBV7-3 and TRBJ2-3, with 8 bases matching TRBD2. The CDR3 runs 16 residues. CDR1 and CDR2 (germline): SGHTA, FQGTGA. V was pared by 5 bases and J by 7 bases, with 14 bases of the junction left unmatched. CDR3 region: CASSQFERELDHTQYF. The CDR3 DNA is TGTGCCAGCAGCCAGTTCGAGCGGGAGTTGGACCATACGCAGTATTTT.

At least ten counts were recorded for this clonotype. The V and J genes are TRBV5-6 and TRBJ2-3; 13 bases agree with TRBD2. The V segment lost 4 bases and the J segment 5 bases; nucleotides outside the gene matches: 7. Germline V CDR1 and CDR2: SGHDT, YYEEEE. This CDR3 is built from 16 residues. In DNA, the CDR3 is TGTGCCAGCAGCGGGTTACTAGCGGGAGGGATAGATACGCAGTATTTT. It is translated as CASSGLLAGGIDTQYF.

This clonotype was observed a handful of times. The rearrangement uses TRBV4-1 and TRBJ2-7; 7 bases are a match to TRBD2. CDR1 is MGHRA and CDR2 is YSYEKL in the germline V gene. V was clipped by 1 base and J by 2 bases; unmatched bases: 5. This CDR3 has 15 amino acids. The CDR3 loop reads CASSQVSGATYEQYF. The CDR3 DNA follows: TGCGCCAGCAGCCAAGTCAGCGGGGCTACCTACGAGCAGTACTTC.

The chain combines TRBV30 with TRBJ2-1, with TRBD2 matching over 11 bases. V dropped 5 bases and J dropped 7; count of bases not matched to a gene: 4. This CDR3 is built from 13 residues. Germline CDR1 reads GTSNPN; CDR2 reads SVGIG (reference sequence). CDR3 sequence reads: CAWDSGRGNEQFF. DNA of the CDR3: TGTGCCTGGGATAGCGGGAGGGGGAATGAGCAGTTCTTC.